This T cell receptor beta chain appears in the sequencing data of a study of blood T cell repertoires in COVID-19. About the research overall: The United States, Italy and Spain were the sources of the acute and convalescent COVID-19 samples.

This CDR3 has 13 residues. Germline trimming cut 3 bases from V and 4 bases from J; bases unmatched to any gene: 2. Germline values: CDR1 SGDLS, CDR2 YYNGEE. Libraries were prepared by immunoSEQ multiplex PCR; TCRdb keeps only in-frame clonotypes and omits some of them. The repertoire holds fewer than 350,000 clones, with 85% as singletons. Those enrolled, adults aged roughly 18 to 100 years, came from under 25 US areas. Someone with COVID-19 had been met by exposed participants within 2 weeks before study entry. The receptor's source is a woman aged 25 to 39 who had been exposed to COVID-19. The source material was PBMCs or T cells enriched from blood (not recorded which). The V and J genes are TRBV9 and TRBJ1-2; 8 bases agree with TRBD1. The CDR3 sequence: CASSEQGAYGYTF. CDR3 in DNA: TGTGCCAGCAGCGAGCAGGGGGCCTATGGCTACACCTTC.